Listed below are T cell receptor beta chains from one sample, sequenced in a study of regulatory T cells in long-lasting Graves disease. TCRdb independently ran MiXCR on the multiplex PCR reads; one entry per CDR3 protein. The sample shows about 300,000 distinct CDR3 sequences, roughly a fifth of them seen only once. Sample: peripheral blood mononuclear cells (PBMCs), taken when the disease was refractory, from a patient treated with antithyroid drugs. The origin of the receptors is a female donor with Graves disease. The CDR3 runs from the conserved cysteine through the conserved F or W. Each record gives: D gene, V gene, clone size, J gene, CDR3 protein, CDR3 DNA. A D gene is named only where the DNA matches it firmly. Clone size appears in some rows only: once, few, many, or a class for an expanded clone.

>TRBD1|TRBV6-1|NA|TRBJ1-2
CASRRLDREYGYTF
TGTGCCAGCAGACGATTGGACAGGGAATATGGCTACACCTTC
>NA|TRBV28|many|TRBJ1-4
CASSLPRFGVANEKLFF
TGTGCCAGCAGTTTACCCCGGTTCGGGGTGGCTAATGAAAAACTGTTTTTT
>TRBD2|TRBV20-1|few|TRBJ2-7
CSARDLSRREGPSYEQYF
TGCAGTGCTAGAGATCTCTCTAGGCGGGAGGGCCCCTCCTACGAGCAGTACTTC
>NA|TRBV28|many|TRBJ2-7
CASSLQGPSYEQYF
TGTGCCAGCAGTTTACAGGGGCCCTCCTACGAGCAGTACTTC
>NA|TRBV30|few|TRBJ2-7
CAWSVADYEQYF
TGTGCCTGGAGTGTAGCAGACTACGAGCAGTACTTC
>TRBD1|TRBV28|NA|TRBJ1-2
CASTHTGTGYGRYGYTF
TGTGCCAGCACGCATACCGGGACAGGATACGGCCGATATGGCTACACCTTC
>TRBD1|TRBV30|many|TRBJ1-4
CAWSAGQGDEKLFF
TGTGCCTGGAGTGCGGGACAGGGTGACGAAAAACTGTTTTTT
>TRBD1|TRBV28|many|TRBJ2-7
CASSSWPDRGQYF
TGTGCCAGCAGTTCCTGGCCGGACAGGGGGCAGTACTTC
>NA|TRBV12-3/TRBV12-4|many|TRBJ1-1
CASRTTQGLTEAFF
TGTGCCAGCAGGACAACACAGGGTTTAACTGAAGCTTTCTTT
>NA|TRBV6-1|NA|TRBJ1-5
CASSPSSEYNQPQHF
TGTGCCAGCAGCCCTTCCAGTGAATACAACCAGCCCCAGCATTTT
>NA|TRBV27|few|TRBJ2-7
CASSSTGFYEQYF
TGTGCCAGCAGTTCGACAGGATTCTACGAGCAGTACTTC
>TRBD2|TRBV7-2|NA|TRBJ2-7
CVSSGQTGAGTSGIYEQYF
TGTGTCAGCAGCGGGCAAACAGGCGCCGGGACTAGCGGGATCTACGAGCAGTACTTC
>TRBD1|TRBV6-1|many|TRBJ1-1
CASSRQGTTEAFF
TGTGCCAGCAGTAGACAGGGGACCACTGAAGCTTTCTTT
>TRBD2|TRBV5-1|few|TRBJ2-7
CASSFNRDYLSEQYF
TGCGCCAGCAGCTTCAACCGGGACTACCTCAGCGAGCAGTACTTC
>NA|TRBV27|many|TRBJ2-2
CASSFSTGNTGELFF
TGTGCCAGCAGTTTCTCGACGGGGAACACCGGGGAGCTGTTTTTT
>TRBD1|TRBV6-2/TRBV6-3|many|TRBJ1-5
CASSFGTVGYSNQPQHF
TGTGCCAGCAGTTTTGGGACAGTTGGCTATAGCAATCAGCCCCAGCATTTT
>NA|TRBV2|many|TRBJ2-7
CASSAWKGEQYF
TGTGCCAGCAGTGCCTGGAAGGGGGAGCAGTACTTC
>NA|TRBV6-1|few|TRBJ1-2
CASSAQGHDGYTF
TGTGCCAGCAGTGCCCAGGGGCACGATGGCTACACCTTC
>TRBD2|TRBV7-3|NA|TRBJ2-3
CASSSSGRVDTQYF
TGTGCCAGCAGCTCCAGCGGGAGGGTCGATACGCAGTATTTT
>NA|TRBV5-8|few|TRBJ2-4
CASSPGTLLFAKNIQYF
TGTGCCAGCAGCCCCGGGACACTACTCTTTGCCAAAAACATTCAGTACTTC
>NA|TRBV14|few|TRBJ2-7
CASSQEGTYYEQYF
TGTGCCAGCAGCCAAGAGGGGACTTACTACGAGCAGTACTTC
>NA|TRBV28|many|TRBJ2-4
CASRGAVKAKNIQYF
TGTGCCAGCAGGGGGGCGGTGAAGGCCAAAAACATTCAGTACTTC
>NA|TRBV15|many|TRBJ2-1
CATSRTYVGNNEQFF
TGTGCCACCAGCAGAACGTATGTAGGGAACAATGAGCAGTTCTTC
>TRBD2|TRBV20-1|NA|TRBJ2-5
CSARVAGGPETQYF
TGCAGTGCTAGAGTAGCGGGAGGGCCGGAGACCCAGTACTTC
>NA|TRBV20-1|many|TRBJ2-7
CSARLASVDSYEQYF
TGCAGTGCTAGATTAGCTAGCGTTGACTCCTACGAGCAGTACTTC
>TRBD1|TRBV4-1|NA|TRBJ2-5
CASSQRDRRQETQYF
TGCGCCAGCAGCCAACGGGACAGGAGGCAAGAGACCCAGTACTTC
>TRBD1|TRBV6-5|many|TRBJ1-4
CASSYSGQPEELFF
TGTGCCAGCAGTTACTCGGGACAGCCCGAAGAACTGTTTTTT
>NA|TRBV27|many|TRBJ1-4
CASSRQAINEKLFF
TGTGCCAGCAGCCGACAGGCGATTAATGAAAAACTGTTTTTT
>TRBD2|TRBV20-1|few|TRBJ2-4
CSATGGAKNIQYF
TGCAGTGCCACGGGGGGAGCCAAAAACATTCAGTACTTC
>NA|TRBV11-1|many|TRBJ1-1
CASSLADGPNTEAFF
TGTGCCAGCAGCTTAGCAGACGGACCGAACACTGAAGCTTTCTTT
>NA|TRBV20-1|few|TRBJ2-2
CSAREAAGPGELFF
TGCAGTGCTAGAGAGGCGGCGGGCCCCGGGGAGCTGTTTTTT
>NA|TRBV6-1|NA|TRBJ2-7
CARRVRLHYEQYF
TGTGCCCGCCGGGTCCGACTTCACTACGAGCAGTACTTC
>TRBD2|TRBV5-6|NA|TRBJ2-7
CASSSAAGGFEYF
TGTGCCAGCAGCTCGGCGGCGGGAGGGTTCGAGTACTTC
>NA|TRBV29-1|NA|TRBJ1-1
CSVEEGGTAEAFF
TGCAGCGTTGAAGAAGGAGGGACTGCCGAAGCTTTCTTT
>NA|TRBV7-9|NA|TRBJ2-7
CASSAFRGEQYF
TGTGCCAGCAGCGCCTTCAGGGGCGAGCAGTACTTC
>NA|TRBV11-2|many|TRBJ1-4
CASTSRTTNEKLFF
TGTGCCAGCACCTCCAGGACAACTAATGAAAAACTGTTTTTT
>NA|TRBV18|few|TRBJ1-1
CASSPPSGGGRTEAFF
TGTGCCAGCTCACCACCGTCCGGGGGGGGAAGAACTGAAGCTTTCTTT
>NA|TRBV6-2/TRBV6-3|once|TRBJ2-1
CASSYIGDEQFF
TGTGCCAGCAGTTACATTGGGGATGAGCAGTTCTTC
>NA|TRBV7-9|NA|TRBJ1-1
CASSSGDLWQTEAFF
TGTGCCAGCAGCTCCGGGGACTTATGGCAGACTGAAGCTTTCTTT
>TRBD1|TRBV6-5|many|TRBJ2-7
CASSYLGQGAHEQYF
TGTGCCAGCAGTTACCTAGGACAGGGGGCCCACGAGCAGTACTTC
>NA|TRBV15|once|TRBJ2-6
CATSSRSGANVLTF
TGTGCCACCAGCAGCCGATCTGGGGCCAACGTCCTGACTTTC
>TRBD1|TRBV3-1|many|TRBJ1-6
CASSSTGSNSPLHF
TGTGCCAGCAGCTCGACAGGGAGTAATTCACCCCTCCACTTT
>TRBD1|TRBV20-1|NA|TRBJ1-3
CSARDLGGTGKYF
TGCAGTGCTAGAGATCTCGGGGGGACAGGGAAGTATTTT
>TRBD2|TRBV27|few|TRBJ2-5
CASKEGRESETQYF
TGTGCCAGCAAGGAAGGGCGGGAGTCGGAGACCCAGTACTTC
>TRBD1|TRBV11-3|many|TRBJ2-1
CARTGNNEQFF
TGTGCCAGGACAGGGAATAATGAGCAGTTCTTC
>NA|TRBV3-1|few|TRBJ1-6
CASSQELGVINSPLHF
TGTGCCAGCAGCCAAGAATTGGGTGTTATCAATTCACCCCTCCACTTT
>TRBD1|TRBV5-1|NA|TRBJ2-7
CASSATGAYEQYF
TGCGCCAGCAGCGCTACAGGGGCCTACGAGCAGTACTTC
>TRBD1|TRBV5-6|NA|TRBJ1-1
CASSKGNTGAIEAFF
TGTGCCAGCAGCAAGGGAAACACAGGGGCTATTGAAGCTTTCTTT
>NA|TRBV6-1|NA|TRBJ1-5
CASGKQGANQPQHF
TGTGCCAGCGGAAAACAGGGAGCCAATCAGCCCCAGCATTTT
>TRBD2|TRBV7-9|NA|TRBJ2-2
CASSSWRASGLNTGELFF
TGTGCCAGCAGCTCTTGGAGGGCTAGCGGGTTGAACACCGGGGAGCTGTTTTTT
>TRBD1|TRBV29-1|many|TRBJ1-1
CSAGGQEGTEAFF
TGCAGCGCTGGAGGACAGGAGGGGACTGAAGCTTTCTTT
>NA|TRBV2|many|TRBJ2-7
CASSEAYSEQYF
TGTGCCAGCAGTGAAGCGTATTCCGAGCAGTACTTC
>TRBD2|TRBV28|many|TRBJ2-5
CASSFDGEGIETQYF
TGTGCCAGCAGTTTTGACGGGGAGGGAATAGAGACCCAGTACTTC
>TRBD1|TRBV15|NA|TRBJ2-1
CATSRPRTGLYNEQFF
TGTGCCACCAGCAGACCCAGGACAGGGTTGTACAATGAGCAGTTCTTC
>NA|TRBV4-2|few|TRBJ2-2
CASSQDGVNTGELFF
TGTGCCAGCAGCCAAGACGGAGTGAACACCGGGGAGCTGTTTTTT